This passage covers 29 T cell receptor beta chains from one sample sequenced in a study of CD8 T cells in Susac syndrome. Reverse transcription of about 0.45 to 1 ug RNA was carried out with random hexamers. Each CDR3 protein gets one entry after TCRdb re-called the immunoSEQ multiplex PCR reads with MiXCR. The sample yields 150,000 to 200,000 distinct CDR3 sequences, 80% to 95% seen once. What was sequenced was CD4+ T cells from PBMCs. These receptors all stem from a human donor in good health.

The rearrangement uses TRBV6-5 and TRBJ2-5; 8 nucleotides match TRBD2. Germline V gene data show CDR1 as MNHEY and CDR2 as SVGAGI. The CDR3 is 16 amino acids. Germline trimming cut 2 bases from V and 4 bases from J; bases unmatched to any gene: 9. The CDR3 region has the DNA TGTGCCAGCAGTTACGGGGTAGCGGGGTTTGGAGAGACCCAGTACTTC. Its protein is CASSYGVAGFGETQYF.

This clonotype was counted between two and nine times. The chain employs TRBV3-1 and TRBJ2-7, with D perhaps matching TRBD1 (5 bases). CDR3 length: 15 residues. Trimming removed 2 bases from V and 5 bases from J, with 16 bases in between. The germline gives CDR1 LGHDT, CDR2 YNNKEL (reference sequence). The CDR3 DNA reads TGTGCCAGCAGCCAAACCCCCGCAGGGTCCAACGAGCAGTACTTC. Residues: CASSQTPAGSNEQYF.

The chain is built from TRBV29-1 and TRBJ1-1, with 7 bases that match TRBD1. The CDR3 has 13 residues. Germline CDR1 reads SQVTM; CDR2 reads ANQGSEA. Trimming removed 7 bases from V and 0 bases from J; junction bases left unmatched: 5. CDR3 amino acids: CSAQGQMNTEAFF. In nucleotides, the CDR3 is TGCAGCGCCCAGGGACAGATGAACACTGAAGCTTTCTTT.

The CDR3 sequence: CASRTSGETQYF. The DNA for the CDR3 is TGTGCCAGCAGGACTAGCGGAGAGACCCAGTACTTC. J is TRBJ2-5 and V is TRBV6-5, with TRBD2 identical over 9 bases. V trimming: 6 bases; J trimming: 4 bases; junction bases outside the gene matches: 0. The germline V gene encodes CDR1 MNHEY and CDR2 SVGAGI. There are 12 residues in the CDR3.

This chain connects TRBV5-1 to TRBJ1-5; TRBD1 aligns across 7 bases. The V and J ends lost 3 bases and 8 bases, in that order; junction bases with no gene match: 8. This CDR3 comprises 14 residues. Germline lookup yields CDR1 SGHRS and CDR2 YFSETQ. The CDR3 protein is CASSSGQPQEPQHF. CDR3 DNA: TGCGCCAGCAGCTCGGGACAGCCCCAGGAGCCCCAGCATTTT.

The chain links TRBV9 to TRBJ2-1; 13 nucleotides align to TRBD2. The germline V gene encodes CDR1 SGDLS and CDR2 YYNGEE. Trimming at V came to 3 bases and at J to 6 bases, leaving 6 bases not matched to a gene. The CDR3 is 16 amino acids. CDR3 DNA: TGTGCCAGCAGCGCCCTGACTAGCGGGGGGTTCAATGAGCAGTTCTTC. Translating gives CASSALTSGGFNEQFF.

The J gene is TRBJ2-6, the V gene TRBV3-1; TRBD1 aligns across 11 bases. The CDR3 totals 18 residues. V gave up 4 bases and J gave up 0 bases; unmatched junction bases: 5. Germline CDR1 is LGHDT and CDR2 is YNNKEL (reference sequence). The CDR3 DNA reads as TGTGCCAGCAGCCCCGGACAGGGGGCTCTCTCTGGGGCCAACGTCCTGACTTTC. It yields the protein CASSPGQGALSGANVLTF. The full variable domain, its missing parts supplied by reference TRBV3-1 and TRBJ2-6, is DTAVSQTPKYLVTQMGNDKSIKCEQNLGHDTMYWYKQDSKKFLKIMFSYNNKELIINETVPNRFSPKSPDKAHLNLHINSLELGDSAVYFCASSPGQGALSGANVLTFGAGSRLTVL.

V gene TRBV5-6 combines with J gene TRBJ1-6; D is ambiguous. The length of the CDR3 is 15 residues. CDR1 and CDR2 from the germline V gene are SGHDT and YYEEEE. V was trimmed by 6 bases and J by 0 bases, leaving 10 bases between them. CDR3 sequence (DNA): TGTGCCAGCAACAAAGGTAGCTCCTATAATTCACCCCTCCACTTT. Amino acids: CASNKGSSYNSPLHF. The whole variable domain, filled in from reference TRBV5-6 and TRBJ1-6, reads DAGVTQSPTHLIKTRGQQVTLRCSPKSGHDTVSWYQQALGQGPQFIFQYYEEEERQRGNFPDRFSGHQFPNYSSELNVNALLLGDSALYLCASNKGSSYNSPLHFGNGTRLTVT.

This clonotype occurred once. CDR3 loop: CASSPGQGAITGELFF. The CDR3 DNA reads as TGCGCCAGCAGCCCGGGACAGGGGGCGATCACCGGGGAGCTGTTTTTT. V gene TRBV5-1 combines with J gene TRBJ2-2; 12 positions agree with TRBD1. With V trimmed by 4 bases and J by 4 bases, 5 bases remained unmatched. This CDR3 comprises 16 residues. Germline V gives CDR1 SGHRS, CDR2 YFSETQ. Combining the CDR3 with reference TRBV5-1 and TRBJ2-2 gives the whole variable domain KAGVTQTPRYLIKTRGQQVTLSCSPISGHRSVSWYQQTPGQGLQFLFEYFSETQRNKGNFPGRFSGRQFSNSRSEMNVSTLELGDSALYLCASSPGQGAITGELFFGEGSRLTVL.

The chain couples TRBV7-2 to TRBJ2-7; 8 nucleotides align to TRBD2. Unmatched junction bases numbered 10, after V lost 6 bases and J lost 3 bases. The CDR3 spans 15 residues. The germline CDR1 and CDR2 sequences are SGHTA and FQGNSA. DNA for the CDR3: TGTGCCAGCAGGGTCGAGGCGGGGGGTCGCTACGAGCAGTACTTC. Translation gives CASRVEAGGRYEQYF.

The genes are TRBV12-3 or TRBV12-4 and TRBJ2-7, with 8 positions matching TRBD1. V was clipped by 4 bases and J by 3 bases; unmatched bases: 5. This CDR3 contains 14 residues. CDR3 amino acids: CASSSSTGDYEQYF. The DNA for the CDR3 is TGTGCCAGCAGTTCGTCGACAGGGGACTACGAGCAGTACTTC.

V and J are TRBV9 and TRBJ2-5, with D possibly matching TRBD1 (7 bases). Germline V gives CDR1 SGDLS, CDR2 YYNGEE. This CDR3 comprises 15 residues. V lost 3 bases to trimming and J lost 5 bases, with 17 bases between them. The CDR3 DNA reads TGTGCCAGCAGCGCAAGGAGGGGGCTCGGGGAGACCCAGTACTTC. It encodes CASSARRGLGETQYF.

The rearrangement joins TRBV19 to TRBJ1-1; maybe TRBD1 (5 bases). Per germline, CDR1 LNHDA and CDR2 SQIVND (reference sequence). V shed 2 bases and J shed 4 bases, with 17 bases lying between them. This CDR3 spans 16 amino acids. The CDR3 sequence: CASSIMSARGGTEAFF. The CDR3 nucleotides are TGTGCCAGTAGTATAATGTCAGCTCGCGGGGGCACTGAAGCTTTCTTT.

The chain couples TRBV2 to TRBJ1-5; D is undetermined. The ends were cut back, 5 bases at V and 8 bases at J, with 13 bases in the middle. The V gene's germline CDR1 is SNHLY and CDR2 FYNNEI. The CDR3 consists of 13 residues. The DNA of the CDR3 is TGTGCCAGCAGTTCCGGGATCCTGGAGCCCCAGCATTTT. Its translation: CASSSGILEPQHF. Based on the CDR3 plus reference TRBV2 and TRBJ1-5, the full variable domain is EPEVTQTPSHQVTQMGQEVILRCVPISNHLYFYWYRQILGQKVEFLVSFYNNEISEKSEIFDDQFSVERPDGSNFTLKIRSTKLEDSAMYFCASSSGILEPQHFGDGTRLSIL.

This clonotype turned up a few times. J is TRBJ1-1 and V is TRBV18, with 9 bases lining up with TRBD1. The germline V gene encodes CDR1 KGHSH and CDR2 LQKENI. J lost 0 bases, V lost 4 bases, and 0 bases had no gene match. The CDR3 length is 14 residues. The CDR3 sequence: CASSRTGVNTEAFF. For the CDR3, the DNA is TGTGCCAGCTCACGGACAGGGGTGAACACTGAAGCTTTCTTT. The variable domain in full, with the rest retrieved from reference TRBV18 and TRBJ1-1, is NAGVMQNPRHLVRRRGQEARLRCSPMKGHSHVYWYRQLPEEGLKFMVYLQKENIIDESGMPKERFSAEFPKEGPSILRIQQVVRGDSAAYFCASSRTGVNTEAFFGQGTRLTVV.

This chain links TRBV3-1 with TRBJ2-1, with 14 nucleotides matching TRBD2. The CDR3 spans 16 residues. CDR1 is LGHDT and CDR2 is YNNKEL in the germline V gene (reference sequence). V lost 4 bases, J lost 6 bases, and 5 bases stayed unmatched. CDR3 coding DNA: TGTGCCAGCAGCCGATCGACTAGCGGGGGGGCCAATGAGCAGTTCTTC. It codes for CASSRSTSGGANEQFF.

J is TRBJ2-5 and V is TRBV11-2; no reliable D call. The ends were cut back, 2 bases at V and 7 bases at J, with 5 bases in the middle. The CDR3 extends over 11 amino acids. Germline CDR1 SGHAT, CDR2 FQNNGV. CDR3 in DNA: TGTGCCAGCAGCTTACAGGCGACCCAGTACTTC. It encodes CASSLQATQYF. The full variable domain, in which reference TRBV11-2 and TRBJ2-5 provide the parts outside the CDR3, is EAGVAQSPRYKIIEKRQSVAFWCNPISGHATLYWYQQILGQGPKLLIQFQNNGVVDDSQLPKDRFSAERLKGVDSTLKIQPAKLEDSAVYLCASSLQATQYFGPGTRLLVL.

This clonotype was picked up a small number of times. In DNA form, the CDR3 reads TGTGCCAGTACCGATCTAGGTGGTCCCTACAATGAGCAGTTCTTC. It translates to CASTDLGGPYNEQFF. This chain links TRBV19 with TRBJ2-1; no clear D. This CDR3 has 15 residues. CDR1 is LNHDA, CDR2 SQIVND, per germline (reference sequence). V was pared by 7 bases and J by 2 bases, with 15 bases between.

The genes are TRBV7-2 and TRBJ2-3, with 12 bases lining up with TRBD2. From germline, CDR1 is SGHTA and CDR2 FQGNSA. The V gene end was trimmed by 7 bases and the J gene end by 5 bases; junction bases not matched to a gene: 7. The CDR3 has 15 residues. This CDR3 is CASTRLAGVRDTQYF. The CDR3 DNA is TGTGCCAGCACAAGACTAGCGGGGGTTAGAGATACGCAGTATTTT.

This chain connects TRBV3-1 to TRBJ2-1; no reliable D call. The germline CDR1 and CDR2 sequences are LGHDT and YNNKEL (reference sequence). The length of the CDR3 is 13 residues. Trimming shortened V by 4 bases and J by 7 bases, and 11 bases separated the two germline ends. The CDR3: CASSRSGLNEQFF. DNA for the CDR3: TGTGCCAGCAGCCGGTCCGGCCTTAATGAGCAGTTCTTC.

The chain carries TRBV6-5 and TRBJ1-5; 7 bases map to TRBD1. CDR3 length equals 15 residues. V trimming: 6 bases; J trimming: 3 bases; junction bases outside the gene matches: 8. Germline V lookup: CDR1 MNHEY, CDR2 SVGAGI. CDR3 DNA: TGTGCCAGCAGCCTAACCGGGACAGACAATCAGCCCCAGCATTTT. This gives the protein CASSLTGTDNQPQHF.

This chain joins TRBV7-9 and TRBJ1-6; 7 bases are a match to TRBD1. V lost 5 bases to trimming and J lost 10 bases; unmatched junction nucleotides: 8. CDR3 length: 14 residues. Looked up from germline, CDR1 is SEHNR and CDR2 is FQNEAQ (reference sequence). CDR3 in DNA: TGTGCCAGCAGCGTACAGGGGCCGGACTCACCCCTCCACTTT. Protein: CASSVQGPDSPLHF.

V is TRBV7-2 and J is TRBJ2-3; TRBD2 aligns across 7 bases. This CDR3 spans 14 amino acids. The J segment lost 4 bases and the V segment lost 5 bases, leaving 6 bases of the junction unmatched. Germline V gene data show CDR1 as SGHTA and CDR2 as FQGNSA. CDR3 bases: TGTGCCAGCAGCCCGATAACTAGCGCAGATACGCAGTATTTT. This encodes CASSPITSADTQYF.

The genes are TRBV18 and TRBJ2-7; D uncertain. Trimming shortened V by 6 bases and J by 8 bases, and 17 bases separated the two germline ends. The germline CDR1 and CDR2 sequences are KGHSH and LQKENI. This CDR3 spans 13 amino acids. The CDR3 bases are TGTGCCAGCTCCCCGGAGCCATCTACGAAGCAGTACTTC. Its protein product is CASSPEPSTKQYF. Combining the CDR3 with reference TRBV18 and TRBJ2-7 gives the whole variable domain NAGVMQNPRHLVRRRGQEARLRCSPMKGHSHVYWYRQLPEEGLKFMVYLQKENIIDESGMPKERFSAEFPKEGPSILRIQQVVRGDSAAYFCASSPEPSTKQYFGPGTRLTVT.

This clonotype was counted a few times. The chain uses TRBV3-1 and TRBJ2-7; 9 bases align to TRBD1. This CDR3 has 15 amino acids. J was trimmed by 0 bases and V by 2 bases; bases with no gene match: 2. Germline V CDR1 and CDR2: LGHDT, YNNKEL (reference sequence). The CDR3 DNA reads TGTGCCAGCAGCCAACCGGGACAGGGCTCCTACGAGCAGTACTTC. This gives the protein CASSQPGQGSYEQYF.

The chain is built from TRBV2 and TRBJ1-6; perhaps TRBD1 as D (5 bases). Trimming removed 6 bases from V and 9 bases from J, with 15 bases in between. Germline CDR1 is SNHLY and CDR2 is FYNNEI. CDR3 size: 14 residues. The CDR3 loop is CASRPGLDSSPLHF. The CDR3 bases are TGTGCCAGCAGACCGGGGCTAGACTCTTCACCCCTCCACTTT.

The chain's CDR3 is CSARDMTVTTNYGYTF. The CDR3 bases are TGCAGTGCTAGAGATATGACAGTTACCACTAACTATGGCTACACCTTC. This chain links TRBV20-1 with TRBJ1-2; D possibly corresponds to TRBD1 (5 bases). Germline V gene lookup returns CDR1 DFQATT and CDR2 SNEGSKA (reference sequence). The CDR3 is made up of 16 amino acids. Trimming removed 0 bases at V and 0 bases at J, with 14 bases between.

The J gene is TRBJ1-5, the V gene TRBV27; D unresolved. CDR1 is MNHEY and CDR2 is SMNVEV in the germline V gene (reference sequence). Trimming stripped 8 bases from V and 0 bases from J, with 5 bases between. The CDR3 spans 12 residues. The CDR3 nucleotides read TGTGCCAGCGTATATAGCAATCAGCCCCAGCATTTT. Its protein is CASVYSNQPQHF.

The rearrangement links TRBV13 to TRBJ2-7; TRBD2 matches 9 bases. Trimming cost V 2 bases and J 2 bases; bases outside gene matches: 10. The germline gives CDR1 PRHDT, CDR2 FYEKMQ (reference sequence). The CDR3 is 17 residues long. CDR3 nucleotide sequence: TGTGCCAGCAGCTTATCCCCGCAGCGGGGGGCAACCTACGAGCAGTACTTC. This sequence encodes CASSLSPQRGATYEQYF.